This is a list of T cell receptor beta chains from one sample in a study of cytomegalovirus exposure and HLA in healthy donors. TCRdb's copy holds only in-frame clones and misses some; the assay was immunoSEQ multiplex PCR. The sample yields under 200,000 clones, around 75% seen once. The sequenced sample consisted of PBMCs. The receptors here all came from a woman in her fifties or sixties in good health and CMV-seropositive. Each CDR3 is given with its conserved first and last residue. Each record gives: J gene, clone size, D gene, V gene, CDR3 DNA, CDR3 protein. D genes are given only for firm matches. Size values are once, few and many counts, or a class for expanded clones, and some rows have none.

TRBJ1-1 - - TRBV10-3 TGTGCCATCAGTGAGGAGACTAGGGTCACTGAAGCTTTCTTT CAISEETRVTEAFF
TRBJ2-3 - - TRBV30 TGTGCCTGGAGCGACCCTCGGCGGGGCAGCACAGATACGCAGTATTTT CAWSDPRRGSTDTQYF
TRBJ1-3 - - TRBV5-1 TGCGCCAGCAGCTTGAACGGGGGCTCTGGAAACACCATATATTTT CASSLNGGSGNTIYF
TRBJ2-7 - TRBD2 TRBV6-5 TGTGCCAGCAGTTACTTCGTGGGGGGGGAGCAGTACTTC CASSYFVGGEQYF
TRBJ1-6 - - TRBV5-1 TGCGCCAGCAGCTTGGCAGGTTCGGCCTATAATTCACCCCTCCACTTT CASSLAGSAYNSPLHF
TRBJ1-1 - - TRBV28 TGTGCCAGCAGTCTTACTCGAGGCACCCGTCAAGCTTTCTTT CASSLTRGTRQAFF
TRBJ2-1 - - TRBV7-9 TGTGCCAGCAGCCTATCACGACTAGAATCCTATGAGCAGTTCTTC CASSLSRLESYEQFF
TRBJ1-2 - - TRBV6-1 TGTGCCAGCAGTCCCCGGGAGAGTGGTGGCTACACCTTC CASSPRESGGYTF
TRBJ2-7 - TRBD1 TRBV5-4 TGTGCCAGCAGCACCGGACAGGGGACGATGTACGAGCAGTACTTC CASSTGQGTMYEQYF
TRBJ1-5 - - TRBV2 TGTGCCAGCAGTGAAGGAAGGAGTTTGGGTCAGCCCCAGCATTTT CASSEGRSLGQPQHF
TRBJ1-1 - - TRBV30 TGTGCCTGGACTACAGGCTTCTTAAACACTGAAGCTTTCTTT CAWTTGFLNTEAFF
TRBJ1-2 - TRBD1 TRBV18 TGTGCCAGCTCACCCCCGGGACAGGGTATTATGGGCTACACCTTC CASSPPGQGIMGYTF
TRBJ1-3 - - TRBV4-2 TGTGCCAGCAGCGAAAGCGGGTTTTCAGGAAACACCATATATTTT CASSESGFSGNTIYF
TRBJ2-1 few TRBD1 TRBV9 TGTGCCAGCAGCTTCGCGAACAGGGGTTCTGTTAATGAGCAGTTCTTC CASSFANRGSVNEQFF
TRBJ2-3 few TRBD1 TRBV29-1 TGCAGCTTTTGGACAGGGGCCGATACGCAGTATTTT CSFWTGADTQYF
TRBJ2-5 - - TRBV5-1 TGCGCCAGCTCGAGGAGGTCGTTTCCAGGAGAGACCCAGTACTTC CASSRRSFPGETQYF
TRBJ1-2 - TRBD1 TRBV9 TGTGCCAGCAAGGCAGGGGGATATGGTGGCTACACCTTC CASKAGGYGGYTF
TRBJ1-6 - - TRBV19 TGTGCCAGTAGTATCGTCGGACAAAATTCACCCCTCCACTTT CASSIVGQNSPLHF
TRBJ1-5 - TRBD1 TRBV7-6 TGTGCCAGCAGCTTTGGGACAGGGAGCAATCAGCCCCAGCATTTT CASSFGTGSNQPQHF
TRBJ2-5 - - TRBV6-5 TGTGCCAGCAGTCGGACACAAAAAGAGACCCAGTACTTC CASSRTQKETQYF
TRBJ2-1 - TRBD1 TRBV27 TGTGCCAGCAGTTTGACAGGGTCCGGTGAGCAGTTCTTC CASSLTGSGEQFF
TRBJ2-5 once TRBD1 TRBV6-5 TGTGCCAGCAGGGTTACAGGGGCGGAGACCCAGTACTTC CASRVTGAETQYF
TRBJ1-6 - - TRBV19 TGTGCCAGTAGGACTAAACAGGGTGGTTCACCCCTCCACTTT CASRTKQGGSPLHF
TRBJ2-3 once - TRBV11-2 TGTGCCAGCAGCGTTAGCGGTGGGCCCACAGATACGCAGTATTTT CASSVSGGPTDTQYF
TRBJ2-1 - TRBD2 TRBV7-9 TGTGCCAGCAGCAAGGGACGACTAGCGGGGGGCTACAATGAGCAGTTCTTC CASSKGRLAGGYNEQFF
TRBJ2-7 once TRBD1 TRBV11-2 TGTGCCAGCAGCTTAAACAGGGGCCACTACGAGCAGTACTTC CASSLNRGHYEQYF
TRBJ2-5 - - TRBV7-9 TGTGCCAGCAGCTCCCCTGCTAGGAAGACCCAGTACTTC CASSSPARKTQYF
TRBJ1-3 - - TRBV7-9 TGTGCCAGCAGCCCAATCGGACAGTCTACCAGGTCTGGAAACACCATATATTTT CASSPIGQSTRSGNTIYF
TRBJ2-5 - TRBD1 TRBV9 TGTGCCAGCAGCGTAGCGGGACAGGGGAGGGCGGAGACCCAGTACTTC CASSVAGQGRAETQYF
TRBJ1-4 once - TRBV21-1 TGTGCCAGCAGCATGGCGGCGCGAGGTGAACTGTTTTTT CASSMAARGELFF
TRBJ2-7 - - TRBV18 TGTGCCAGCTCACCATCAGCGAGGGAGCAGTACTTC CASSPSAREQYF
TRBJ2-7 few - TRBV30 TGTGCCTGGAGTGTCTCCACCTACTACGAGCAGTACTTC CAWSVSTYYEQYF
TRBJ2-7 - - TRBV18 TGTGCCAGCTCACCACTAGCGGAGGGGCACGAGCAGTACTTC CASSPLAEGHEQYF
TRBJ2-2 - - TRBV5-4 TGTGCCAGCACCCCCGCGGGGAACACCGGGGAGCTGTTTTTT CASTPAGNTGELFF
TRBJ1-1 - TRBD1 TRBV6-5 TGTGCCAGCAGTGAGGAGACAGGGTATACTGAAGCTTTCTTT CASSEETGYTEAFF
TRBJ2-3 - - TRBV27 TGTGCCAGCAGAACAGGGACGGATACGCAGTATTTT CASRTGTDTQYF
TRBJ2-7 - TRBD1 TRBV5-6 TGTGCCAGCAGCCTGGGACAGAGCTACGAGCAGTACTTC CASSLGQSYEQYF
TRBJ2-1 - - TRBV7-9 TGTGCCAGCAGCTTAGTCAGGGGCTCCTACAATGAGCAGTTCTTC CASSLVRGSYNEQFF
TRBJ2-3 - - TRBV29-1 TGCAGCGTTGCTCGGGGAGGCACAGATACGCAGTATTTT CSVARGGTDTQYF
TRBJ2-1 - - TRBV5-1 TGCGCCAGCAGCATTCAGGTAGACAATGAGCAGTTCTTC CASSIQVDNEQFF
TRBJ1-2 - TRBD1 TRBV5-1 TGCGCCAGCAGCCCGGGCCAGGGACAGGAAGACTATGGCTACACCTTC CASSPGQGQEDYGYTF
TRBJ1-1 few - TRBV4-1 TGCGCCAGCAGCCAACCACTTGACTCTGAAGCTTTCTTT CASSQPLDSEAFF
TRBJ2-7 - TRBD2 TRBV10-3 TGTGCCATCAGTGAAGGTCCTAGCGGCTCCTACGAGCAGTACTTC CAISEGPSGSYEQYF
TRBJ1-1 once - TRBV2 TGTGCCAGCAGACCCCAGGGGCTGAACACTGAAGCTTTCTTT CASRPQGLNTEAFF
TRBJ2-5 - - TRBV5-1 TGCGCCAGCAGCTTGGCGGGGGGCGTAGAGACCCAGTACTTC CASSLAGGVETQYF
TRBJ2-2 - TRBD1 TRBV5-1 TGCGCCAGCAGCTTTGGGGCCGCGGGACAGGGGACCGGGGAGCTGTTTTTT CASSFGAAGQGTGELFF
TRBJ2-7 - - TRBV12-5 TGTGCTAGTAGCCAGGGCGCCTACGAGCAGTACTTC CASSQGAYEQYF
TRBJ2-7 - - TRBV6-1 TGTGCCAGCGCCCAACAGGTTTCCTACGAGCAGTACTTC CASAQQVSYEQYF
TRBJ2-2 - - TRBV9 TGTGCCAGCAGCGTAGAGTCAGGGATCACCGGGGAGCTGTTTTTT CASSVESGITGELFF
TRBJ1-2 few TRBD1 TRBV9 TGTGCCAGCAGCGTTTTGACAGGGTCCTACTATGGCTACACCTTC CASSVLTGSYYGYTF
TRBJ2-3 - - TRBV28 TGTGCCAGCAGTTTAGGGGTGGGAGCAGATACGCAGTATTTT CASSLGVGADTQYF
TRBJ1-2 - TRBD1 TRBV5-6 TGTGCCAGCAGCCCACCCGGGACAGGGGCCCCCGGGAGGTACGGCTACACCTTC CASSPPGTGAPGRYGYTF
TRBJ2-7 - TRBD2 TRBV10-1 TGCGCCAGCAGTGAGTCGTCTAGAGCGGGGGCCTACGAGCAGTACTTC CASSESSRAGAYEQYF
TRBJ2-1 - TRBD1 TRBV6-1 TGTGCCAGCAGTGAGGGGACAGGGGGCGGAAATGAGCAGTTCTTC CASSEGTGGGNEQFF
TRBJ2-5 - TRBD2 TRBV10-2 TGCGCCAGCAGTCATCCGGGACTAGCGGGGCCGACCCAGTACTTC CASSHPGLAGPTQYF
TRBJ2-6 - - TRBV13 TGTGCCAGCGGACGGACAGGGGCCAACGTCCTGACTTTC CASGRTGANVLTF
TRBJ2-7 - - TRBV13 TGTGCCAGCAGCTTGGGGGCTCGGGGTGGGTACGAGCAGTACTTC CASSLGARGGYEQYF
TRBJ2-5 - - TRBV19 TGTGCCAGTAGTATTCTAGGGGGTGAGACCCAGTACTTC CASSILGGETQYF
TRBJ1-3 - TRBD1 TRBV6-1 TGTGCCAGCAGTGAACCTAACGGACAGGGCCCTTTT CASSEPNGQGPF